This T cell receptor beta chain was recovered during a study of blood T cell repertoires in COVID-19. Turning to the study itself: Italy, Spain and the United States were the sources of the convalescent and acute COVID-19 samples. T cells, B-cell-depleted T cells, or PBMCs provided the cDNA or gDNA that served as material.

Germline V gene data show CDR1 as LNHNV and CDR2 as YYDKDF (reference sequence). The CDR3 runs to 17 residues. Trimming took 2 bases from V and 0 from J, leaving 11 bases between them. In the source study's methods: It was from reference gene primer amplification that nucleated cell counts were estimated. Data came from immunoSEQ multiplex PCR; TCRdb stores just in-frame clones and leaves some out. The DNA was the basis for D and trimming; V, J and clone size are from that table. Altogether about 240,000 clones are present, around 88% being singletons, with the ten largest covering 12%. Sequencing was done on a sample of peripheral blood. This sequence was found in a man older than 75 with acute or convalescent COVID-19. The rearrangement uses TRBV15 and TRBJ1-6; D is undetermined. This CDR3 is CATSRKVGSSYNSPLHF. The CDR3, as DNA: TGTGCCACCAGCAGAAAGGTTGGGAGCTCCTATAATTCACCCCTCCACTTT.